This T cell receptor (beta chain) originates from a study of shared clonotypes between healthy human individuals. Method: immunoSEQ multiplex PCR; TCRdb's copy keeps in-frame clones and lacks some. The data show approximately 2.5 million clones, more than 80% seen once. Regarding this clone: Other DNA sequences from this sample encode an identical CDR3 as well.

The CDR3 runs to 13 residues. Trimming stripped 2 bases from V and 2 bases from J, with 6 bases between. Germline loops: CDR1 KGHSH, CDR2 LQKENI. The J gene is TRBJ2-5, the V gene TRBV18; D ambiguous. This clonotype was sampled from a man aged 18 to 35 in good health. The sequencing sample was made of naive CD4+ T cells sorted from blood. This sample's subset: CD45RA+ positively selected. The CDR3 loop is CASSPGTQETQYF. CDR3 nucleotides: TGTGCCAGCTCACCAGGTACTCAAGAGACCCAGTACTTC.